The sequence of this T cell receptor (beta chain) was determined in a study of T cells in Graves' hyperthyroidism and ophthalmopathy. General study points: Most thyroid clonotypes that were expanded above 0.001 also turned up in blood.

This clonotype was detected ten times or more. Its cognate antigen is unknown. The J segment lost 6 bases and the V segment lost 6 bases, leaving 10 bases of the junction unmatched. The CDR3 is 15 amino acids. CDR1 MNHNS and CDR2 SASEGT come from the germline V gene. The TCR beta CDR3 regions underwent amplification using RNA transcripts as the source. HTBI primers were employed in a first-round RT-PCR of the TCR CDR3. From the multiplex PCR reads, TCRdb called clonotypes with MiXCR, one entry per CDR3 protein. The sample shows 360,000 or so distinct CDR3 sequences, over 15% of them seen only once. Exclusion criteria comprised uncontrolled infection, other autoimmune disease, pregnancy or lactation. Diagnosing involved the use of clinical symptoms, serum thyroxine and TRAb, thyroid ultrasound and orbital computed tomography.

This sequence originates from a woman between 40 and 55 years old with Graves' ophthalmopathy. The genes are TRBV6-1 and TRBJ1-3; 8 bases fit TRBD1. The material sequenced was blood. The CDR3, as DNA: TGTGCCAGCAGCCAAGGGGACAGGCGCGCAAACACCATATATTTT. Its protein product is CASSQGDRRANTIYF.